Listed here is a single TCR beta chain. Its antigen is unknown. The sample originates from a study of T-cell reconstitution after alpha-beta-depleted transplantation in children. Overall study findings and caveats: It was surviving recipient T cells and thymic progenitors that gave some patients high TCRbeta diversity at day 60.

Germline values: CDR1 MNHEY, CDR2 SVGEGT. V was pared by 5 bases and J by 4 bases, with 12 bases of the junction left unmatched. CDR3 size: 16 residues. Using unique molecular identifiers, the investigators prepared the TCRbeta library. TCRdb re-called the PCR reads with MiXCR, one entry per CDR3 protein. This table holds fewer than 700,000 distinct CDR3 sequences, 23% found once. The chain employs TRBV6-2 or TRBV6-3 and TRBJ1-2; 8 nucleotides match TRBD1. Sequenced here: PBMCs, mostly from graft donor cells, sampled 360 days after TCRalphabeta/CD19-depleted stem cell transplant. The TCR comes from a boy under two years old who had a stem cell transplant for acute myeloid leukemia, so the T cells may come from the graft donor. CDR3 coding DNA: TGTGCCAGCAGTACGATCTCAGGGGGCGGAAGCTATGGCTACACCTTC. Translating it yields CASSTISGGGSYGYTF.